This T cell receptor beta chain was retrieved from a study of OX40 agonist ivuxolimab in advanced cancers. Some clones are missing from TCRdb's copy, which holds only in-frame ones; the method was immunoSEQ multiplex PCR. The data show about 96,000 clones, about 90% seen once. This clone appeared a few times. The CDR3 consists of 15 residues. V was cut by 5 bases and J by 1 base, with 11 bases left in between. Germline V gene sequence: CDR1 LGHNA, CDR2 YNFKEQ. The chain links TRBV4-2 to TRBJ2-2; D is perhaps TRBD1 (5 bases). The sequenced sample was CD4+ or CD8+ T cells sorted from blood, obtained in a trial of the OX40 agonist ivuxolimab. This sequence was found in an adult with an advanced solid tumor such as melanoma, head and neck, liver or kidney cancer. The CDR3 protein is CASSLQARNTGELFF. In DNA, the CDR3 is TGTGCCAGCAGCTTACAGGCGAGGAACACCGGGGAGCTGTTTTTT.